These 18 T cell receptor beta chains share one sample of origin, sequenced in a study of T cells in localized non-small cell lung cancer. Clones were read by immunoSEQ multiplex PCR, and TCRdb kept only the in-frame ones, dropping some. The sample yields 25,000 or so clones, roughly 87% seen once. The sample in question was peripheral blood, obtained before any cancer treatment. The receptors here all came from a male donor older than 55 with stage I lung adenocarcinoma.

The chain employs TRBV6-5 and TRBJ2-2; 12 nucleotides line up with TRBD1. The germline gives CDR1 MNHEY, CDR2 SVGAGI. V was clipped by 6 bases and J by 5 bases; unmatched bases: 4. This CDR3 is built from 15 residues. The CDR3 coding sequence is TGTGCCAGCAGGGGACAGGGGGCGGGGACCGGGGAGCTGTTTTTT. Its translation: CASRGQGAGTGELFF.

The chain is built from TRBV28 and TRBJ1-4, with 9 bases fitting TRBD1. This CDR3 is built from 15 residues. V dropped 5 bases and J dropped 3; count of bases not matched to a gene: 4. The germline CDR1 and CDR2 sequences are MDHEN and SYDVKM. The CDR3 DNA reads TGTGCCAGCAGTCACCGACAGGGGGCTAATGAAAAACTGTTTTTT. It specifies CASSHRQGANEKLFF.

This clone was detected only once. The chain recombines TRBV29-1 with TRBJ1-1, with 8 bases identical to TRBD1. V dropped 7 bases and J dropped 5; count of bases not matched to a gene: 6. Per the germline V gene, CDR1 is SQVTM and CDR2 is ANQGSEA. This CDR3 is 12 amino acids long. The CDR3 sequence: CSAYRGKTEAFF. For the CDR3, the DNA is TGCAGCGCGTACAGGGGGAAGACTGAAGCTTTCTTT. The full variable domain, rest sourced from reference TRBV29-1 and TRBJ1-1, is SAVISQKPSRDICQRGTSLTIQCQVDSQVTMMFWYRQQPGQSLTLIATANQGSEATYESGFVIDKFPISRPNLTFSTLTVSNMSPEDSSIYLCSAYRGKTEAFFGQGTRLTVV.

This chain uses TRBV6-5 with TRBJ2-7, with D tentatively TRBD2 (5 bases). V was clipped by 0 bases and J by 1 base, with 13 bases between them. This CDR3 has 16 residues. CDR1 and CDR2 (germline): MNHEY, SVGAGI. CDR3 protein: CASSYSIDGGSYEQYF. In DNA, the CDR3 is TGTGCCAGCAGTTACTCAATCGATGGAGGATCCTACGAGCAGTACTTC.

The chain combines TRBV30 with TRBJ2-7, with D unresolved. V gave up 2 bases and J gave up 0 bases, with 5 bases separating them. Germline-derived CDR1 and CDR2 are GTSNPN and SVGIG (reference sequence). There are 12 residues in the CDR3. The CDR3 spells CAWSYSSYEQYF. Here the CDR3 DNA reads TGTGCCTGGAGTTACAGCTCCTACGAGCAGTACTTC.

This clone is a singleton in its sample. As DNA, the CDR3 is TGTGCCAGCAGTTGGACAGGGCGGCGTGGGGAAGCTTTCTTT. The encoded protein is CASSWTGRRGEAFF. The chain combines TRBV28 with TRBJ1-1, with 8 nucleotides matching TRBD1. V shed 4 bases and J 8 bases; nucleotides not matched to a gene: 9. The CDR3 runs to 14 residues. Germline CDR1 MDHEN, CDR2 SYDVKM.

The genes are TRBV25-1 and TRBJ2-7; D remains ambiguous. This CDR3 is built from 14 residues. Germline V lookup: CDR1 MGHDK, CDR2 SYGVNS. Trimming shortened V by 1 base and J by 3 bases, and 10 bases separated the two germline ends. The CDR3 DNA reads as TGTGCCAGCAGTGAATTCGACATCTTCTACGAGCAGTACTTC. Protein sequence: CASSEFDIFYEQYF.

V gene TRBV28 combines with J gene TRBJ1-2; possible D gene TRBD1, 6 bases. The CDR3 is 17 residues long. CDR1 MDHEN and CDR2 SYDVKM come from the germline V gene. V gave up 4 bases and J gave up 2 bases, with 20 bases separating them. DNA for the CDR3: TGTGCCAGCAGTTCACCGGACCGACCCGACAGGAACTATGGCTACACCTTC. Residues: CASSSPDRPDRNYGYTF.

The rearrangement links TRBV5-7 to TRBJ1-4, with D possibly TRBD1 on 6 matching bases. TRBV5-7 qualifies as an ORF whose function is uncertain. Between the trimmed V and J ends, which lost 2 bases and 3 bases, there was a span of 11 bases. The CDR3 length is 15 residues. The CDR3: CASSFHRAPNEKLFF. As DNA, the CDR3 is TGTGCCAGCAGCTTTCACAGGGCCCCTAATGAAAAACTGTTTTTT.

The genes are TRBV5-4 and TRBJ2-5; possibly TRBD1 for D (6 bases). Germline-derived CDR1 and CDR2 are SGHNT and YYREEE (reference sequence). The germline V and J ends were trimmed by 2 bases and 0 bases, with 8 bases remaining between them. CDR3 length: 14 residues. CDR3 sequence: CASSFRDNQETQYF. As DNA, the CDR3 is TGTGCCAGCAGCTTTCGGGACAACCAAGAGACCCAGTACTTC.

There are a few counts of this clone. The chain joins TRBV4-1 to TRBJ2-5; 7 bases align to TRBD2. The CDR3 totals 13 residues. Germline V gene data show CDR1 as MGHRA and CDR2 as YSYEKL. J was trimmed by 5 bases and V by 3 bases; bases with no gene match: 3. The CDR3 protein is CASSQGGTETQYF. The CDR3, as DNA: TGCGCCAGCAGCCAGGGAGGGACGGAGACCCAGTACTTC.

The genes are TRBV30 and TRBJ2-1; D is uncertain. The CDR3 extends over 11 amino acids. The germline V gene has CDR1 GTSNPN and CDR2 SVGIG (reference sequence). V shed 3 bases and J shed 5 bases, with 5 bases lying between them. The DNA for the CDR3 is TGTGCCTGGAGCGAGAACAATGAGCAGTTCTTC. It codes for CAWSENNEQFF.

The rearrangement joins TRBV2 to TRBJ2-5; D assignment may be TRBD1 or TRBD2 (5 bases each). Germline lookup yields CDR1 SNHLY and CDR2 FYNNEI. Trimming stripped 6 bases from V and 7 bases from J, with 15 bases between. CDR3 length: 13 residues. This CDR3 reads CASREDTLGTQYF. CDR3 sequence (DNA): TGTGCCAGCAGGGAGGACACTCTTGGGACCCAGTACTTC. The entire variable domain, with the rest obtained from reference TRBV2 and TRBJ2-5, is as follows: EPEVTQTPSHQVTQMGQEVILRCVPISNHLYFYWYRQILGQKVEFLVSFYNNEISEKSEIFDDQFSVERPDGSNFTLKIRSTKLEDSAMYFCASREDTLGTQYFGPGTRLLVL.

CDR3: CASSQMRGYGYTF. In DNA form, the CDR3 reads TGTGCCAGCAGCCAAATGCGGGGCTATGGCTACACCTTC. The V gene is TRBV14, the J gene TRBJ1-2, with D unclear. Germline V gene lookup returns CDR1 SGHDN and CDR2 FVKESK. The germline V and J ends were trimmed by 2 bases and 4 bases, with 8 bases remaining between them. This CDR3 has 13 residues.

The V call is TRBV28, the J call TRBJ1-2, with 9 bases fitting TRBD1. The CDR3 contains 12 residues. Looked up from germline, CDR1 is MDHEN and CDR2 is SYDVKM. The J segment lost 8 bases and the V segment lost 8 bases, leaving 6 bases of the junction unmatched. CDR3 in DNA: TGTGCCAGCGTTACAGGGGGCAAAGGCTACACCTTC. Its protein product is CASVTGGKGYTF.

The chain is built from TRBV6-6 and TRBJ2-2; 8 bases match TRBD1. Germline V gene sequence: CDR1 MNHNY, CDR2 SVGAGI (reference sequence). CDR3 length: 15 amino acids. With V trimmed by 6 bases and J by 1 base, 4 bases remained unmatched. Written as DNA, the CDR3 is TGTGCCAGCAGAAAGGGGACAGGGAACACCGGGGAGCTGTTTTTT. This codes for CASRKGTGNTGELFF.

The V and J genes are TRBV6-5 and TRBJ2-7; a possible D gene is TRBD2 (5 bases). V was pared by 0 bases and J by 0 bases, with 9 bases between. This CDR3 has 15 amino acids. Germline V gives CDR1 MNHEY, CDR2 SVGAGI. This CDR3 reads CASSYSIGSSYEQYF. The CDR3 DNA reads as TGTGCCAGCAGTTACTCGATTGGGAGCTCCTACGAGCAGTACTTC.

This clone has more than one count but fewer than ten. The chain has TRBV23-1 and TRBJ1-1; a possible D gene is TRBD1 (5 bases). TRBV23-1 is sorted into the ORF group, with uncertain function. With 3 bases removed from V and 5 bases from J, the gap between germline ends came to 16 bases. The CDR3 totals 15 residues. The CDR3 nucleotides read TGCGCCAGCAGTCACAACCTAGTAGGGGTAACTGAAGCTTTCTTT. It yields the protein CASSHNLVGVTEAFF.